One sample yielded the 9 T cell receptor beta chains listed below, sequenced in a study of identical twins. Using its own MiXCR run on the 5' RACE reads, TCRdb lists one record per CDR3 protein. The top ten clones hold 0.45% to 0.5% of a sample with about 550,000 distinct CDR3 sequences, approximately 20% of them seen once. These data were likewise used in another study, on yellow fever vaccine responses in identical twins.

Sequencing was carried out using CD4+ T cells sorted from blood. The receptors were sampled from a woman younger than 35 in good health.

The V call is TRBV27, the J call TRBJ2-7; D is ambiguous. CDR3 length: 13 residues. The V end was cut by 7 bases, the J end by 0 bases, with 10 bases between. Germline lookup yields CDR1 MNHEY and CDR2 SMNVEV (reference sequence). The CDR3 DNA sequence: TGTGCCAGCATCGATACCTCCTCCTACGAGCAGTACTTC. It specifies CASIDTSSYEQYF.

The chain is built from TRBV15 and TRBJ2-5; 7 bases fit TRBD1. The V segment lost 4 bases and the J segment 7 bases; nucleotides outside the gene matches: 6. The CDR3 contains 13 residues. The germline CDR1 and CDR2 sequences are LNHNV and YYDKDF (reference sequence). CDR3 region: CATSKNYRGTQYF. As DNA, the CDR3 is TGTGCCACCAGCAAAAACTACAGGGGGACCCAGTACTTC.

The chain is built from TRBV6-1 and TRBJ2-3, with D perhaps matching TRBD1 (5 bases). The CDR3 length is 15 residues. V shed 6 bases and J shed 1 base, with 14 bases lying between them. Germline CDR1 and CDR2: MNHNS and SASEGT. The CDR3 DNA reads as TGTGCCAGCAGGGGTGGGGCGGCGGGCACAGATACGCAGTATTTT. Its protein product is CASRGGAAGTDTQYF.

The chain uses TRBV29-1 and TRBJ2-1; TRBD1 might be the D (6 bases). Germline CDR1 and CDR2: SQVTM and ANQGSEA. This CDR3 has 13 amino acids. V shed 3 bases and J shed 5 bases, with 11 bases lying between them. CDR3 in amino acids: CSVEWGLNNEQFF. The DNA of the CDR3 is TGCAGCGTTGAGTGGGGGCTAAACAATGAGCAGTTCTTC.

CDR3 DNA sequence: TGTGCCACCAGCCCCCGAAGGTTCAAGAACACTGAAGCTTTCTTT. Translation gives CATSPRRFKNTEAFF. This chain joins TRBV15 and TRBJ1-1, with D uncertain. The ends were cut back, 5 bases at V and 1 base at J, with 14 bases in the middle. There are 15 residues in the CDR3. CDR1 is LNHNV, CDR2 YYDKDF, per germline (reference sequence). Supplemented by reference TRBV15 and TRBJ1-1, the full variable domain reads DAMVIQNPRYQVTQFGKPVTLSCSQTLNHNVMYWYQQKSSQAPKLLFHYYDKDFNNEADTPDNFQSRRPNTSFCFLDIRSPGLGDTAMYLCATSPRRFKNTEAFFGQGTRLTVV.

The table lists this clonotype with a few counts. The chain combines TRBV6-5 with TRBJ1-3, with unresolved D. The CDR3 is 16 amino acids. V was trimmed by 0 bases and J by 2 bases, leaving 11 bases between them. CDR1 is MNHEY and CDR2 is SVGAGI in the germline V gene. CDR3 residues: CASSYSQAAAGNTIYF. Here the CDR3 DNA reads TGTGCCAGCAGTTACTCGCAGGCGGCAGCTGGAAACACCATATATTTT.

V gene TRBV5-1 combines with J gene TRBJ2-2, with a tentative D call TRBD1 (6 bases). V lost 3 bases and J 2 bases, leaving 14 bases between the germline ends. The CDR3 sequence is 16 residues long. Germline V CDR1 and CDR2: SGHRS, YFSETQ. In nucleotides, the CDR3 is TGCGCCAGCAGCTGGGGGCCCGGGACAAACACCGGGGAGCTGTTTTTT. Protein product: CASSWGPGTNTGELFF.

This clonotype was detected a few times. The rearrangement joins TRBV7-7 to TRBJ2-1; D is undetermined. The CDR3 runs 15 residues. V was shortened by 5 bases and J by 0 bases, with 11 bases between the two germline ends. Per the germline V gene, CDR1 is SSHAT and CDR2 is FNYEAQ (reference sequence). CDR3 coding DNA: TGTGCCAGCAGCCGCAGTGCCTCCTCCTACAATGAGCAGTTCTTC. Its protein is CASSRSASSYNEQFF.

This clonotype has a handful of counts. The chain links TRBV6-5 to TRBJ2-7; 12 bases are shared with TRBD1. With V trimmed by 0 bases and J by 6 bases, 0 bases remained unmatched. The length of the CDR3 is 14 residues. The germline CDR1 and CDR2 sequences are MNHEY and SVGAGI. Here the CDR3 reads CASSYSGQGAEQYF. Written as DNA, the CDR3 is TGTGCCAGCAGTTACTCGGGACAGGGGGCCGAGCAGTACTTC.